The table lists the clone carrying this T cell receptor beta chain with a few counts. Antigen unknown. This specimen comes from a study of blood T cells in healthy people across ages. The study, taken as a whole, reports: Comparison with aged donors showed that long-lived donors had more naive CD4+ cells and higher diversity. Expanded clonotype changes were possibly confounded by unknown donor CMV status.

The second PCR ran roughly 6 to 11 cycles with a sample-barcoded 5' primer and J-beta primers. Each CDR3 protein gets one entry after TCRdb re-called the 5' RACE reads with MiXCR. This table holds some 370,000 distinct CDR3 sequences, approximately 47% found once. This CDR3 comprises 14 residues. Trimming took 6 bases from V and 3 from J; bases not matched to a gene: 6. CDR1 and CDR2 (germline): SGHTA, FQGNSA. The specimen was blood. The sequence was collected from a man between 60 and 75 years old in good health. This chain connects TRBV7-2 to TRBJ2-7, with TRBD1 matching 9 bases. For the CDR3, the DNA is TGTGCCAGCAGTTCCGGGACAGGGTTCTACGAGCAGTACTTC. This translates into CASSSGTGFYEQYF.